This T cell receptor (beta chain) derives from a study of OX40 agonist ivuxolimab in advanced cancers. Study conclusions and caveats: The authors did not determine the antigen specificity of the expanded peripheral T cells.

Per germline, CDR1 MDHEN and CDR2 SYDVKM. The CDR3 runs 16 residues. With V trimmed by 4 bases and J by 8 bases, 14 bases remained unmatched. A word on this clone: Its antigen is unknown.

TCRdb keeps only in-frame clones here, not all; method: immunoSEQ multiplex PCR. This repertoire shows approximately 70,000 clones, around 85% found once; its top ten account for roughly 0.9%. The chain joins TRBV28 to TRBJ2-1; 7 nucleotides agree with TRBD1. This TCR came from an adult with an advanced solid tumor such as melanoma, head and neck, liver or kidney cancer. This material consisted of CD4+ or CD8+ T cells sorted from blood, taken in a trial of the OX40 agonist ivuxolimab. CDR3: CASSSPAGQVKDEQFF. In nucleotides, the CDR3 is TGTGCCAGCAGTTCCCCTGCAGGACAGGTTAAGGATGAGCAGTTCTTC. The full variable domain, completed using reference TRBV28 and TRBJ2-1, is DVKVTQSSRYLVKRTGEKVFLECVQDMDHENMFWYRQDPGLGLRLIYFSYDVKMKEKGDIPEGYSVSREKKERFSLILESASTNQTSMYLCASSSPAGQVKDEQFFGPGTRLTVL.